This T cell receptor (beta chain) was identified during a study of cytomegalovirus exposure and HLA in healthy donors. The PCR ran on 60 Vbeta and 13 Jbeta primers. Data came from immunoSEQ multiplex PCR; TCRdb stores just in-frame clones and leaves some out. The data contain 64,000 or so clones, about 85% of them seen just once; the ten biggest clones take up around 10%. This CDR3 is 13 amino acids long. V lost 7 bases and J lost 8, with 17 bases in between. The V gene's germline CDR1 is ENHRY and CDR2 SYGVKD. The V gene is TRBV10-3, the J gene TRBJ1-1; D may be TRBD1 (5 bases). The receptor was derived from a female donor in good health and CMV-seronegative. Sequences were obtained from PBMCs. The CDR3 loop is CAITTGRTQEAFF. In DNA, the CDR3 is TGTGCCATCACCACAGGAAGGACCCAGGAAGCTTTCTTT.